This T cell receptor beta chain was sequenced during a study of blood T cell repertoires in COVID-19. Sequencing was performed with immunoSEQ multiplex PCR; in TCRdb, only in-frame clones are kept and a portion is missing. The sample has some 70,000 clones; about 88% are singletons. Germline CDR1 reads SGHDT; CDR2 reads YYEEEE. V was cut by 4 bases and J by 5 bases, with 21 bases left in between. The CDR3 spans 16 residues. The sequenced sample consisted of peripheral blood. This rearrangement joins TRBV5-6 to TRBJ2-5; TRBD1 might be the D (5 bases). This TCR was sampled from a man between 50 and 59 years old with active COVID-19. The CDR3 loop is CASSNARYQGGETQYF. The DNA of the CDR3 is TGTGCCAGCAGCAACGCCCGGTATCAGGGTGGGGAGACCCAGTACTTC. The full variable domain, rest sourced from reference TRBV5-6 and TRBJ2-5, is DAGVTQSPTHLIKTRGQQVTLRCSPKSGHDTVSWYQQALGQGPQFIFQYYEEEERQRGNFPDRFSGHQFPNYSSELNVNALLLGDSALYLCASSNARYQGGETQYFGPGTRLLVL.